Listed below are T cell receptor beta chains from one sample, sequenced in a study of blood T cell repertoires in COVID-19. The protocol was immunoSEQ multiplex PCR, while the TCRdb copy is restricted to in-frame clones and leaves out a portion. The sample has 26,000 or so clones, about nine tenths seen once. The sample comprised peripheral blood. The receptor set was obtained from a human donor in a cohort sampled during active COVID-19. The CDR3 runs from the conserved cysteine through the conserved F or W. A D gene is named only where the DNA matches it firmly. Some rows have no size entry. The others give once, few or many, or a class for an expanded clone.

J gene: TRBJ2-7; clone size: -; V gene: TRBV3-1/TRBV3-2; D gene: -; CDR3 protein: CASSPRGGGIYEQYF; CDR3 DNA: TGTGCCAGCAGCCCGAGGGGAGGGGGGATCTACGAGCAGTACTTC
J gene: TRBJ1-4; clone size: -; V gene: TRBV12-3/TRBV12-4; D gene: -; CDR3 protein: CASSARNNEKLFF; CDR3 DNA: TGTGCCAGCAGTGCCAGGAATAATGAAAAACTGTTTTTT
J gene: TRBJ1-5; clone size: -; V gene: TRBV10-3; D gene: TRBD1; CDR3 protein: CAISARQGSNQPQHF; CDR3 DNA: TGTGCCATCAGTGCGCGACAGGGAAGTAATCAGCCCCAGCATTTT
J gene: TRBJ1-1; clone size: -; V gene: TRBV27; D gene: -; CDR3 protein: CASKPQGHLNTEAFF; CDR3 DNA: TGTGCCAGCAAACCGCAGGGCCACTTGAACACTGAAGCTTTCTTT
J gene: TRBJ1-1; clone size: -; V gene: TRBV5-1; D gene: -; CDR3 protein: CASSLTGSGTEAFF; CDR3 DNA: TGCGCCAGCAGCTTGACAGGGTCGGGCACTGAAGCTTTCTTT
J gene: TRBJ2-3; clone size: -; V gene: TRBV19; D gene: -; CDR3 protein: CASSNPREGGAGDTQYF; CDR3 DNA: TGTGCCAGTAGTAACCCGCGCGAGGGGGGGGCGGGGGATACGCAGTATTTT
J gene: TRBJ1-5; clone size: -; V gene: TRBV28; D gene: -; CDR3 protein: CASRYRVGNQPQHF; CDR3 DNA: TGTGCCAGCCGATACAGGGTTGGGAATCAGCCCCAGCATTTT
J gene: TRBJ1-5; clone size: once; V gene: TRBV19; D gene: -; CDR3 protein: CASSLHGQPQHF; CDR3 DNA: TGTGCCAGTAGCCTCCACGGTCAGCCCCAGCATTTT
J gene: TRBJ2-5; clone size: few; V gene: TRBV5-4; D gene: -; CDR3 protein: CASSLGGVYLETQYF; CDR3 DNA: TGTGCCAGCAGCTTAGGGGGGGTGTACCTAGAGACCCAGTACTTC
J gene: TRBJ2-5; clone size: once; V gene: TRBV29-1; D gene: TRBD1; CDR3 protein: CSVGGTGGAETQYF; CDR3 DNA: TGCAGCGTTGGGGGGACAGGGGGGGCGGAGACCCAGTACTTC